This T cell receptor beta chain was profiled in a study of cytomegalovirus exposure and HLA in healthy donors. Whole-study context: A prior study identified approximately 120 million unique TCR beta sequences from 190 million or so T cells.

The PCR made use of 60 Vbeta and 13 Jbeta primers. Assay used: immunoSEQ multiplex PCR; TCRdb lists only in-frame clones, some missing. The table gives about 130,000 clones; the top ten clones make up more than 0.9% of it. V lost 0 bases to trimming and J lost 5 bases; unmatched junction nucleotides: 17. The CDR3 has 20 amino acids. Germline V gene data show CDR1 as SGDLS and CDR2 as YYNGEE. This chain connects TRBV9 to TRBJ2-2, with 9 bases identical to TRBD2. This sequence originates from a young man in good health and CMV-seronegative. The sequencing sample was made of PBMCs. The CDR3, as DNA: TGTGCCAGCAGCGTAGCTACGATTGGGCGGGAGGGGCGACGGACCGGGGAGCTGTTTTTT. Protein sequence: CASSVATIGREGRRTGELFF.